The next 15 T cell receptor beta chains were all read from a single sample in a study of cytomegalovirus exposure and HLA in healthy donors. Amplification used 60 Vbeta primers and 13 Jbeta primers. The assay was immunoSEQ multiplex PCR, and TCRdb's table has in-frame clones only and misses some. This table has around 130,000 clones, more than 65% appearing once. The specimen was PBMCs. These receptors all stem from a woman aged 55 to 70 in good health and CMV-seropositive.

The chain is built from TRBV18 and TRBJ1-3, with D possibly being TRBD1 (5 bases). CDR3 length: 15 residues. The germline V and J ends were trimmed by 6 bases and 1 base, with 13 bases remaining between them. In germline, CDR1 is KGHSH, CDR2 LQKENI. The CDR3 here is CASSEGAGSGNTIYF. CDR3 nucleotides: TGTGCCAGCTCGGAGGGAGCAGGGTCTGGAAACACCATATATTTT.

This clone has a handful of counts. J is TRBJ1-2 and V is TRBV5-5; D ambiguous. Trimming shortened V by 6 bases and J by 4 bases, and 16 bases separated the two germline ends. CDR1 and CDR2 from the germline V gene are SGHKS and YYEKEE (reference sequence). CDR3 length equals 14 residues. CDR3 sequence (DNA): TGTGCCAGCACGCCCTACGGGGATTTCTATGGCTACACCTTC. Translating gives CASTPYGDFYGYTF.

The chain employs TRBV2 and TRBJ1-2; D is unresolved. The CDR3 totals 12 residues. Trimming shortened V by 1 base and J by 8 bases, and 8 bases separated the two germline ends. From germline, CDR1 is SNHLY and CDR2 FYNNEI. CDR3 bases: TGTGCCAGCAGTGAAGGCCTGGAGGGCTACACCTTC. It encodes CASSEGLEGYTF. Full variable domain (missing parts from reference TRBV2 and TRBJ1-2): EPEVTQTPSHQVTQMGQEVILRCVPISNHLYFYWYRQILGQKVEFLVSFYNNEISEKSEIFDDQFSVERPDGSNFTLKIRSTKLEDSAMYFCASSEGLEGYTFGSGTRLTVV.

The rearrangement links TRBV6-5 to TRBJ2-5; D is possibly TRBD1 (5 bases). The J call is in doubt because the DNA end fits TRBJ2-7 better. The CDR3 runs 16 residues. Germline CDR1 MNHEY, CDR2 SVGAGI. The CDR3 DNA follows: TGTGCCAGCAGTTACTCGAACAGGCCCAGGTCTTACGAGCAGTACTTC. It translates to CASSYSNRPRSYEQYF.

The V gene is TRBV27, the J gene TRBJ2-1; 14 bases agree with TRBD2. Trimming at V came to 4 bases and at J to 3 bases, leaving 8 bases not matched to a gene. The CDR3 covers 18 residues. Germline values: CDR1 MNHEY, CDR2 SMNVEV (reference sequence). This chain's CDR3 is CASSSPGLAGEFYNEQFF. The CDR3 bases are TGTGCCAGCAGTTCACCGGGACTAGCGGGGGAGTTCTACAATGAGCAGTTCTTC.

The V and J genes are TRBV10-3 and TRBJ2-1; 10 bases are a match to TRBD2. Germline CDR1 reads ENHRY; CDR2 reads SYGVKD. Losses at the gene ends were 9 bases for V and 7 bases for J; bases not matched to a gene: 12. The CDR3 totals 15 residues. CDR3 sequence: CAMGGLAAQGNEQFF. Here the CDR3 DNA reads TGTGCCATGGGAGGACTAGCGGCCCAAGGGAATGAGCAGTTCTTC.

The chain employs TRBV25-1 and TRBJ2-2, with 12 bases identical to TRBD1. Unmatched junction bases numbered 6, after V lost 3 bases and J lost 4 bases. CDR1 MGHDK and CDR2 SYGVNS come from the germline V gene. The CDR3 is 17 amino acids. DNA for the CDR3: TGTGCCAGCAGTGAGCGGGACAGGGGGCCCTCCACCGGGGAGCTGTTTTTT. Translating gives CASSERDRGPSTGELFF.

The V gene is TRBV6-5, the J gene TRBJ2-3, with TRBD1 identical over 8 bases. After removal of 2 bases from V and 14 bases from J, the junction contained 12 bases not matched to a gene. Germline V gene sequence: CDR1 MNHEY, CDR2 SVGAGI. The CDR3 contains 14 residues. The CDR3 sequence is CASSYGTGGPGRYF. CDR3 bases: TGTGCCAGCAGTTACGGGACAGGCGGTCCCGGGAGGTATTTT.

V is TRBV19 and J is TRBJ1-2; no reliable D call. This CDR3 region has 12 residues. CDR1 is LNHDA and CDR2 is SQIVND in the germline V gene (reference sequence). Trimming left V 5 bases short and J 7 bases short, with 11 bases between. CDR3 loop: CASSPNMAGYTF. In DNA, the CDR3 is TGTGCCAGTAGTCCAAACATGGCTGGCTACACCTTC.

The chain combines TRBV2 with TRBJ1-6; 8 bases line up with TRBD1. Per germline, CDR1 SNHLY and CDR2 FYNNEI. This CDR3 spans 14 amino acids. The trim removed 6 bases at V and 10 bases at J, leaving 8 bases unmatched. This chain's CDR3 is CASSGDRGGSPLHF. For the CDR3, the DNA is TGTGCCAGCAGCGGCGACAGGGGAGGATCACCCCTCCACTTT.

The sample holds one count of this clone. The gene calls are TRBV4-2 and TRBJ1-2; TRBD1 matches at 7 bases. CDR1 and CDR2 (germline): LGHNA, YNFKEQ. Trimming removed 0 bases from V and 3 bases from J; junction bases left unmatched: 10. The CDR3 has 17 residues. CDR3 sequence reads: CASSQDMAGGKDYGYTF. The CDR3 bases are TGTGCCAGCAGCCAAGATATGGCAGGGGGTAAAGACTATGGCTACACCTTC.

In this sample, this clone turned up a few times. The chain links TRBV6-6 to TRBJ2-3, with 7 nucleotides matching TRBD2. CDR3 length equals 14 residues. V lost 5 bases and J lost 4; bases outside the gene matches: 6. The germline gives CDR1 MNHNY, CDR2 SVGAGI (reference sequence). The CDR3 reads CASSDRGEADTQYF. CDR3 nucleotides: TGTGCCAGCAGTGATCGGGGGGAGGCAGATACGCAGTATTTT.

J is TRBJ2-1 and V is TRBV4-2; 9 positions agree with TRBD2. This CDR3 has 17 amino acids. Germline V gives CDR1 LGHNA, CDR2 YNFKEQ. J gave up 4 bases and V 3 bases, and 10 bases lay outside the gene matches. CDR3 in amino acids: CASSQTLSGGLYNEQFF. For the CDR3, the DNA is TGTGCCAGCAGCCAGACCCTTAGCGGGGGTCTATACAATGAGCAGTTCTTC.

The chain couples TRBV5-1 to TRBJ2-1; the D gene is possibly TRBD2 (5 bases). The CDR3 spans 16 residues. Trimming removed 0 bases at V and 0 bases at J, with 10 bases between. CDR1 is SGHRS, CDR2 YFSETQ, per germline. The CDR3 loop is CASSLGSSGSYNEQFF. The CDR3 DNA is TGCGCCAGCAGCTTGGGATCGAGCGGCTCCTACAATGAGCAGTTCTTC.

The chain recombines TRBV9 with TRBJ1-5; 7 nucleotides line up with TRBD1. Per the germline V gene, CDR1 is SGDLS and CDR2 is YYNGEE. The CDR3 covers 15 residues. With V trimmed by 3 bases and J by 0 bases, 3 bases remained unmatched. The CDR3, as DNA: TGTGCCAGCAGCGAGACAGGGATTAGCAATCAGCCCCAGCATTTT. It yields the protein CASSETGISNQPQHF.